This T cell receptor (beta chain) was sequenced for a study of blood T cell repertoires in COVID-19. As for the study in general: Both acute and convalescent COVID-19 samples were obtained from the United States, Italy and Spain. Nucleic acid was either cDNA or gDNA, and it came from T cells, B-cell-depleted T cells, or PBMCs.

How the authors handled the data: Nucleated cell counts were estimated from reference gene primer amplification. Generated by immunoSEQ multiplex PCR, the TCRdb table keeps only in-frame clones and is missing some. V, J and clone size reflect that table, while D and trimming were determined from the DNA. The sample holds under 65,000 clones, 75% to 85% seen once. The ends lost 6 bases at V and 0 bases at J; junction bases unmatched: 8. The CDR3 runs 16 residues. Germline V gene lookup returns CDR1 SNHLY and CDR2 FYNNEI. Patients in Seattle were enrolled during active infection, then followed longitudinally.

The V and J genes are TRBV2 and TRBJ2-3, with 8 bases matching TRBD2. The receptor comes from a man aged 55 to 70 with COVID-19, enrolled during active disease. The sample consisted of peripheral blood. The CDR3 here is CASRAGLAGSTDTQYF. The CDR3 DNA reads TGTGCCAGCAGGGCAGGACTAGCTGGAAGCACAGATACGCAGTATTTT.